Below are 27 T cell receptor beta chains sequenced from a single sample in a study of human T cells and chemical hapten exposure. Specified time point: patch test 2, 6 weeks after DPC sensitization. Treatment noted: therapeutic diphenylcyclopropenone sensitization with weekly scalp DPC. TCRdb reprocessed the RACE reads with MiXCR, giving one entry per CDR3 protein. Among 65,000 to 95,000 distinct CDR3 sequences listed, 6.6% were seen once. Sequences were derived from whole blood, sampled in connection with sensitization to the hapten diphenylcyclopropenone (DPC). These receptors were obtained from a woman aged 25 to 39 with alopecia areata. Some clones in this sample may be carry-over from other donors' samples.

The chain couples TRBV18 to TRBJ2-5; the match to TRBD2 covers 8 bases. V lost 0 bases, J lost 4 bases, and 4 bases stayed unmatched. Germline CDR1 is KGHSH and CDR2 is LQKENI. The CDR3 spans 15 residues. The CDR3 coding sequence is TGTGCCAGCTCACCACCGCACAGCGGGGGAGAGACCCAGTACTTC. It encodes CASSPPHSGGETQYF.

The sample holds many counts of this clonotype. The V gene is TRBV2, the J gene TRBJ2-5; possibly TRBD2 for D (6 bases). V was trimmed by 10 bases and J by 1 base, leaving 13 bases between them. CDR1 is SNHLY and CDR2 is FYNNEI in the germline V gene. CDR3 length: 13 amino acids. This chain's CDR3 is CATLRGIQETQYF. The DNA for the CDR3 is TGTGCCACCCTCCGGGGGATCCAAGAGACCCAGTACTTC.

In this sample, this clonotype turned up many times. The rearrangement joins TRBV5-5 to TRBJ2-6; D not resolved. There are 16 residues in the CDR3. Germline CDR1 SGHKS, CDR2 YYEKEE (reference sequence). V was cut by 5 bases and J by 0 bases, with 12 bases left in between. CDR3 in DNA: TGTGCCAGCAGTTCCACATCCAACTCTGGGGCCAACGTCCTGACTTTC. Its translation is CASSSTSNSGANVLTF.

This chain links TRBV12-3 or TRBV12-4 with TRBJ1-5; D not resolved. The CDR3 sequence is 12 residues long. Trimming shortened V by 3 bases and J by 9 bases, and 9 bases separated the two germline ends. The CDR3 DNA reads TGTGCCAGCAGTTTTGGTTCTAGGCCCCAGCATTTT. It encodes CASSFGSRPQHF.

This clonotype was recorded many times. The V and J genes are TRBV19 and TRBJ1-1; D remains unclear. There are 13 residues in the CDR3. Per germline, CDR1 LNHDA and CDR2 SQIVND (reference sequence). V shed 1 base and J shed 0 bases, with 3 bases lying between them. The CDR3: CASSIGVNTEAFF. The CDR3 nucleotides are TGTGCCAGTAGTATAGGGGTGAACACTGAAGCTTTCTTT.

In this sample, this clonotype turned up many times. The chain has TRBV29-1 and TRBJ1-2; tentatively, D is TRBD1 (6 bases). Between the trimmed V and J ends, which lost 3 bases and 4 bases, there was a span of 12 bases. CDR3 size: 13 residues. CDR1 SQVTM and CDR2 ANQGSEA come from the germline V gene. The CDR3 DNA sequence: TGCAGCGTTGATGGCGGGACATTCTATGGCTACACCTTC. Protein: CSVDGGTFYGYTF.

This clonotype was recorded at least ten times. The chain carries TRBV4-2 and TRBJ2-3; 7 bases align to TRBD1. Looked up from germline, CDR1 is LGHNA and CDR2 is YNFKEQ. The CDR3 runs to 17 residues. With V trimmed by 0 bases and J by 3 bases, 9 bases remained unmatched. The CDR3 spells CASSQDMQGGGTDTQYF. In nucleotides, the CDR3 is TGTGCCAGCAGCCAAGACATGCAAGGGGGCGGTACAGATACGCAGTATTTT.

This clonotype came up many times. V and J are TRBV5-4 and TRBJ2-1; D is uncertain. The V end lost 4 bases, the J end lost 0 bases, and 11 bases lay between the germline ends. Germline V lookup: CDR1 SGHNT, CDR2 YYREEE (reference sequence). This CDR3 is 15 amino acids long. Here the CDR3 DNA reads TGTGCCAGCAGCCCCTCGCTGAGCTCCTACAATGAGCAGTTCTTC. This translates into CASSPSLSSYNEQFF.

The chain carries TRBV7-2 and TRBJ1-5; 9 nucleotides agree with TRBD1. Germline lookup yields CDR1 SGHTA and CDR2 FQGNSA. This CDR3 region has 15 residues. J gave up 5 bases and V 1 base, and 3 bases lay outside the gene matches. The CDR3 loop reads CASSLGGQGYQPQHF. CDR3 coding DNA: TGTGCCAGCAGCTTAGGGGGACAGGGCTATCAGCCCCAGCATTTT.

This clonotype was found a few times. A junction end diverges from the germline sequence, so it may reflect a read error. The chain employs TRBV5-4 and TRBJ1-2; D may be TRBD1 (5 bases). This CDR3 comprises 12 residues. Germline V CDR1 and CDR2: SGHNT, YYREEE (reference sequence). The CDR3 region is CVSSLVGAGYTF. The CDR3 DNA reads TGTGTCAGCAGCTTGGTTGGGGCTGGCTACACCTTC.

The chain recombines TRBV6-5 with TRBJ2-3; TRBD1 matches 8 bases. The CDR3 length is 17 residues. The V gene end was trimmed by 0 bases and the J gene end by 1 base; junction bases not matched to a gene: 6. Germline CDR1 and CDR2: MNHEY and SVGAGI. The chain's CDR3 is CASSYSSDREGTDTQYF. The CDR3, as DNA: TGTGCCAGCAGTTACTCTTCGGACAGGGAGGGCACAGATACGCAGTATTTT.

This clonotype was seen many times. This chain links TRBV5-4 with TRBJ2-3, with D unclear. Germline CDR1 is SGHNT and CDR2 is YYREEE (reference sequence). The CDR3 is made up of 13 amino acids. V dropped 3 bases and J dropped 2 bases, with 7 bases sitting between them. The CDR3 DNA reads as TGTGCCAGCAGCTCCCTCCTCACAGATACGCAGTATTTT. It specifies CASSSLLTDTQYF.

The chain uses TRBV7-9 and TRBJ2-4; a weak D match, TRBD1 (5 bases). V lost 2 bases to trimming and J lost 7 bases, with 12 bases between them. The V gene's germline CDR1 is SEHNR and CDR2 FQNEAQ (reference sequence). CDR3 size: 14 residues. Here the CDR3 reads CASSLSSGCNIQYF. The CDR3 coding sequence is TGTGCCAGCAGCTTATCTTCAGGGTGCAACATTCAGTACTTC.

The sample holds many counts of this clonotype. The V call is TRBV20-1, the J call TRBJ1-5, with D unresolved. V was cut by 6 bases and J by 2 bases, with 8 bases left in between. CDR3 size: 12 residues. The V gene's germline CDR1 is DFQATT and CDR2 SNEGSKA (reference sequence). CDR3 coding DNA: TGCAGTGCCACAGTTGGCAATCAGCCCCAGCATTTT. Amino acids: CSATVGNQPQHF.

This clonotype was seen a handful of times. The chain carries TRBV6-2 or TRBV6-3 and TRBJ1-6; D is ambiguous. Germline V lookup: CDR1 MNHEY, CDR2 SVGEGT. This CDR3 spans 15 amino acids. V was clipped by 6 bases and J by 0 bases, with 9 bases between them. The CDR3 sequence: CASRIERSYNSPLHF. Written as DNA, the CDR3 is TGTGCCAGCAGGATAGAACGCTCCTATAATTCACCCCTCCACTTT.

The genes are TRBV3-1 and TRBJ1-1, with a tentative D call TRBD1 (5 bases). This CDR3 spans 13 amino acids. Trimming pared 1 base from V and 11 bases from J, leaving 14 bases between. Germline lookup yields CDR1 LGHDT and CDR2 YNNKEL (reference sequence). Here the CDR3 reads CASSQVESKGAFF. The DNA for the CDR3 is TGTGCCAGCAGCCAAGTTGAATCGAAGGGGGCTTTCTTT.

This clonotype was counted between two and nine times. J is TRBJ2-1 and V is TRBV7-8; 13 positions agree with TRBD2. The CDR3 extends over 16 amino acids. From germline, CDR1 is SGHVS and CDR2 FQNEAQ. The V and J ends lost 5 bases and 7 bases, in that order; junction bases with no gene match: 8. The CDR3 protein is CASSAELAGGRNEQFF. The CDR3 DNA reads TGTGCCAGCAGCGCTGAACTAGCGGGGGGGCGGAATGAGCAGTTCTTC.

This chain joins TRBV20-1 and TRBJ1-2, with D possibly matching TRBD1 (6 bases). Germline V gene data show CDR1 as DFQATT and CDR2 as SNEGSKA (reference sequence). Trimming took 1 base from V and 4 from J, leaving 16 bases between them. The CDR3 is 15 amino acids. This CDR3 reads CSARGQTGSFYGYTF. The CDR3 coding sequence is TGCAGTGCTAGAGGGCAAACAGGGTCTTTCTATGGCTACACCTTC.

The V call is TRBV11-2, the J call TRBJ2-3; D is uncertain. V dropped 1 base and J dropped 2 bases, with 7 bases sitting between them. This CDR3 has 14 amino acids. Per the germline V gene, CDR1 is SGHAT and CDR2 is FQNNGV. The CDR3 bases are TGTGCCAGCAGCTTAGTACACTACACAGATACGCAGTATTTT. Its protein product is CASSLVHYTDTQYF.

This chain connects TRBV30 to TRBJ2-7; D gene unclear. The CDR3 covers 12 residues. Trimming removed 2 bases from V and 3 bases from J, with 8 bases in between. Germline CDR1 is GTSNPN and CDR2 is SVGIG (reference sequence). CDR3 nucleotides: TGTGCCTGGAGTCAGACTTTCTACGAGCAGTACTTC. This sequence encodes CAWSQTFYEQYF.

In the case of this clonotype: A much larger clone differs by one base, so this may be a read error. The chain has TRBV6-2 or TRBV6-3 and TRBJ1-1; a possible D gene is TRBD1 (5 bases). The CDR3 runs to 13 residues. Trimming removed 4 bases from V and 8 bases from J, with 14 bases in between. Germline CDR1 and CDR2: MNHEY and SVGEGT. The DNA of the CDR3 is TGTGCCAGCAGTTTGGGACCTGTCTACGAAGCTTTCTTT. It specifies CASSLGPVYEAFF.

CDR3 in DNA: TGCGCCAGCAGTCCCGGACTTACCACATCTACCGGAAACACCATATATTTT. Protein sequence: CASSPGLTTSTGNTIYF. The chain carries TRBV5-1 and TRBJ1-3, with unresolved D. V shed 5 bases and J shed 4 bases, with 22 bases lying between them. The CDR3 runs to 17 residues. Germline CDR1 SGHRS, CDR2 YFSETQ.

There are many counts of this clonotype. The rearrangement joins TRBV5-6 to TRBJ2-6; D possibly corresponds to TRBD1 (5 bases). Germline V gene sequence: CDR1 SGHDT, CDR2 YYEEEE. Trimming cost V 2 bases and J 6 bases, with 6 bases left between them. This CDR3 has 13 residues. The CDR3 DNA sequence: TGTGCCAGCAGCTTCAGGGAGGCCAACGTCCTGACTTTC. Translation gives CASSFREANVLTF.

Many counts were recorded for this clonotype. The rearrangement uses TRBV5-1 and TRBJ1-2; D ambiguous. Trimming removed 0 bases from V and 3 bases from J, with 9 bases in between. Germline-derived CDR1 and CDR2 are SGHRS and YFSETQ. The CDR3 has 14 amino acids. The CDR3 DNA reads as TGCGCCAGCAGCTTGGTTACAGTCGACTATGGCTACACCTTC. Translated, it gives CASSLVTVDYGYTF.

This clonotype was seen many times. The rearrangement joins TRBV6-6 to TRBJ2-7; 9 bases align to TRBD2. J gave up 4 bases and V 2 bases, and 12 bases lay outside the gene matches. The CDR3 has 17 residues. Per the germline V gene, CDR1 is MNHNY and CDR2 is SVGAGI (reference sequence). As DNA, the CDR3 is TGTGCCAGCAGTTACCACTCCGGCGGGGGGGCCAGGTACGAGCAGTACTTC. Protein product: CASSYHSGGGARYEQYF.

This clonotype was seen only a few times. This chain joins TRBV5-6 and TRBJ1-2; D unresolved. The CDR3 length is 15 residues. The V gene's germline CDR1 is SGHDT and CDR2 YYEEEE. The V gene lost 3 bases and the J gene lost 5 bases, with 17 bases spanning the gap. In DNA form, the CDR3 reads TGTGCCAGCAGCTGGTCGGGATCCTCCTTATATGGCTACACCTTC. This gives the protein CASSWSGSSLYGYTF.

This clonotype occurred many times. The chain has TRBV30 and TRBJ1-2; perhaps TRBD1 as D (5 bases). This CDR3 region has 14 residues. CDR1 is GTSNPN and CDR2 is SVGIG in the germline V gene (reference sequence). V was clipped by 8 bases and J by 4 bases, with 20 bases between them. As DNA, the CDR3 is TGTGCCGCAGTATCTTATGGGACGGCCTATGGCTACACCTTC. Protein product: CAAVSYGTAYGYTF. The full variable domain, completed using reference TRBV30 and TRBJ1-2, is SQTIHQWPATLVQPVGSPLSLECTVEGTSNPNLYWYRQAAGRGLQLLFYSVGIGQISSEVPQNLSASRPQDRQFILSSKKLLLSDSGFYLCAAVSYGTAYGYTFGSGTRLTVV.